Listed below are T cell receptor beta chains from one sample, sequenced in a study of cytomegalovirus exposure and HLA in healthy donors. Profiled with immunoSEQ multiplex PCR; TCRdb holds only in-frame clones, not every one. The data hold tens of thousands of clones, with about 88% observed a single time. Sequencing input: PBMCs. These receptor sequences come from a man aged 18 to 35 in good health and CMV-seronegative. CDR3s include the opening cysteine and the closing phenylalanine or tryptophan. D genes are given only for firm matches.

v_call | d_call | cdr3_aa
TRBV29-1 | NA | CSVFGGAGVGNEQFF
TRBV6-1 | NA | CASNDGVGYTF
TRBV29-1 | TRBD1 | CSVNRGRTEAFF
TRBV2 | NA | CASSDIQRRGEQYF
TRBV18 | TRBD2 | CASSPPTSGNNNEQFF
TRBV14 | NA | CASSPGQNEQYF
TRBV2 | TRBD1 | CASRPTGFGANVLTF
TRBV5-1 | NA | CASSLAPFPEQPGELFF
TRBV28 | TRBD1 | CASRRDRAGRAFF
TRBV27 | NA | CASSFVGYTF
TRBV14 | NA | CASSQDSSLPSVAFF
TRBV6-5 | TRBD1 | CASSYSGQVYEQYF
TRBV4-1 | TRBD2 | CASSQGPSGSGKYF
TRBV5-4 | NA | CASSLRGGLYNEQFF
TRBV9 | NA | CASSVEGRSNNEQFF
TRBV11-2 | TRBD2 | CASSFTSGGSYNEQFF
TRBV5-1 | TRBD1 | CASSFGTGDENYGYTF
TRBV27 | NA | CASSLGQGRYNEQFF
TRBV18 | NA | CASSYDRTTTEAFF
TRBV29-1 | NA | CSVHRTTNYGYTF
TRBV7-7 | TRBD2 | CASSLASTGGYNEQFF
TRBV5-5 | NA | CASSLARGSSYEQYF
TRBV19 | NA | CASSISGTLNTEAFF
TRBV9 | TRBD1 | CASSAGTGTQPQHF
TRBV6-5 | NA | CASKSGGGHEQYF
TRBV18 | NA | CASSPQTGSNQPQHF
TRBV2 | TRBD1 | CASRETGTGFRNEQFF
TRBV2 | NA | CASSEQGGSLGSEAFF
TRBV6-6 | NA | CASRGSQGIGSYEQYF
TRBV7-9 | TRBD1 | CASSNTGTGQETQYF
TRBV7-9 | NA | CASRKSGGHPYQETQYF
TRBV5-1 | TRBD2 | CASSLSGNYNEQFF
TRBV27 | NA | CASSSEGAPYNEQFF
TRBV15 | NA | CATSRGGDGVEAFF
TRBV19 | NA | CASSIGQGSYGYTF
TRBV27 | TRBD1 | CASSFTDRANIQYF
TRBV27 | NA | CASTDTGYNEQFF
TRBV19 | NA | CASISTYLSGANVLTF
TRBV7-9 | NA | CASSSGLNTEAFF
TRBV6-5 | TRBD2 | CASSEGLALTEQFF
TRBV6-1 | NA | CASSEPETQYF
TRBV7-9 | TRBD1 | CASSYTGGSIDGYTF
TRBV21-1 | NA | CASSEPRDRTGNEQFF
TRBV19 | NA | CASSGRTAGPGEKLFF
TRBV7-2 | NA | CASSRRGNTGYGYGYTF
TRBV7-9 | NA | CASSQKNREGTEAFF
TRBV29-1 | TRBD2 | CSAKLAARYDEQFF
TRBV11-3 | NA | CASSLAQGYTGELFF
TRBV28 | TRBD1 | CATWTGHSNQPQHF
TRBV6-5 | NA | CASSYSAGNYGYTF
TRBV14 | NA | CASSSRGGSGPYNEQFF
TRBV27 | TRBD1 | CASREQGNYGYTF
TRBV6-4 | NA | CASRGPGETDTQYF
TRBV9 | TRBD1 | CASSAQGAPLSGYTF
TRBV15 | TRBD1 | CATSREDRAPDTQYF
TRBV19 | NA | CASRQSGYPTYEQYF
TRBV21-1 | NA | CASRAEQYF
TRBV19 | NA | CASSTLGTHYEQYF
TRBV7-8 | NA | CASSPPRVPSTEQYF
TRBV29-1 | NA | CSVRGGNTEAFF